A selection of T cell receptor beta chains follows, all from one sample in a study of T cell responses to AZD1222 COVID-19 vaccine. TCRdb's table, derived via immunoSEQ multiplex PCR, lists solely in-frame clones and lacks some. The data contain more than 95,000 clones, nearly 90% of them seen just once; the ten biggest clones take up over 35%. The sample in question was peripheral blood, obtained 28 days after the second AZD1222 dose. These receptors originate from an adult who received the AZD1222 COVID-19 vaccine. Each CDR3 is given with its conserved first and last residue. A D gene is named only where the DNA matches it firmly. For some rows the clone size is stated as once, few or many, or as a class when expanded; others skip it.

j_call d_call v_call clone_size cdr3_nt cdr3_aa
TRBJ2-7 NA TRBV18 NA TGTGCCAGCTCGAGAGTTGGGCGGGGAAGCTCCTACGAGCAGTACTTC CASSRVGRGSSYEQYF
TRBJ2-3 NA TRBV10-3 few TGTGCCATCAGTGACTACGCGGGAGATACGCAGTATTTT CAISDYAGDTQYF
TRBJ2-1 NA TRBV28 NA TGTGCCAGCAGTCTGGAGGACAAGTACAATGAGCAGTTCTTC CASSLEDKYNEQFF
TRBJ2-1 NA TRBV5-6 few TGTGCCAGCAGCTTGGGGGCGAGGGTGCAGTTCTTC CASSLGARVQFF
TRBJ2-3 NA TRBV18 NA TGTGCCAGCTCCCAGCTCGGCACAGATACGCAGTATTTT CASSQLGTDTQYF
TRBJ2-7 NA TRBV5-1 NA TGCGCCAGCAGCCTATCAGGGACTGCCTACGAGCAGTACTTC CASSLSGTAYEQYF
TRBJ2-5 NA TRBV5-5 NA TGTGCCAGCACCCGAGGGTGGACAGACCAAGAGACCCAGTACTTC CASTRGWTDQETQYF
TRBJ2-1 TRBD2 TRBV7-3 NA TGTGCCAGCAGCTTAACCGGACTAGCCCAGCGGGATGAGCAGTTCTTC CASSLTGLAQRDEQFF
TRBJ1-5 TRBD1 TRBV2 NA TGTGCCAGCAGTACCGGACAGGGAAATCAGCCCCAGCATTTT CASSTGQGNQPQHF
TRBJ1-5 NA TRBV7-2 once TGTGCCAGCAGCTCCTACGTAGGGGCCGGGACTCAGAAACAGCCCCAGCATTTT CASSSYVGAGTQKQPQHF
TRBJ2-7 NA TRBV24-1 NA TGTGCCACCAGTGACCCCCGGAGTCCCTACGAGCAGTACTTC CATSDPRSPYEQYF
TRBJ1-4 TRBD1 TRBV30 NA TGTGCCTGGAGACCCCAGGGGGCTCAAGAAAAACTGTTTTTT CAWRPQGAQEKLFF
TRBJ2-5 TRBD1 TRBV28 NA TGTGCCAGCAGCTTGACAGGGGGGAACAAAGAGACCCAGTACTTC CASSLTGGNKETQYF
TRBJ1-5 NA TRBV5-8 NA TGTGCCAGCAGCTTGGTGAGTGTTAATCAGCCCCAGCATTTT CASSLVSVNQPQHF
TRBJ2-1 TRBD2 TRBV19 NA TGTGCCAGTAGTCCAAGAACCACTACTGGGACTAGCGGGGGGTACAATGAGCAGTTCTTC CASSPRTTTGTSGGYNEQFF
TRBJ2-7 TRBD2 TRBV7-9 NA TGTGCCAGCAGCTTACTCGGACTAGCGGGTTCCATTCTGGGCGAGCAGTACTTC CASSLLGLAGSILGEQYF
TRBJ1-5 NA TRBV12-3/TRBV12-4 NA TGTGCCAGCAGAACTGAGATTAATCAGCCCCAGCATTTT CASRTEINQPQHF
TRBJ1-2 NA TRBV7-9 few TGTGCCAGCAGCTTGGGACTCAGTGATGGCTACACCTTC CASSLGLSDGYTF